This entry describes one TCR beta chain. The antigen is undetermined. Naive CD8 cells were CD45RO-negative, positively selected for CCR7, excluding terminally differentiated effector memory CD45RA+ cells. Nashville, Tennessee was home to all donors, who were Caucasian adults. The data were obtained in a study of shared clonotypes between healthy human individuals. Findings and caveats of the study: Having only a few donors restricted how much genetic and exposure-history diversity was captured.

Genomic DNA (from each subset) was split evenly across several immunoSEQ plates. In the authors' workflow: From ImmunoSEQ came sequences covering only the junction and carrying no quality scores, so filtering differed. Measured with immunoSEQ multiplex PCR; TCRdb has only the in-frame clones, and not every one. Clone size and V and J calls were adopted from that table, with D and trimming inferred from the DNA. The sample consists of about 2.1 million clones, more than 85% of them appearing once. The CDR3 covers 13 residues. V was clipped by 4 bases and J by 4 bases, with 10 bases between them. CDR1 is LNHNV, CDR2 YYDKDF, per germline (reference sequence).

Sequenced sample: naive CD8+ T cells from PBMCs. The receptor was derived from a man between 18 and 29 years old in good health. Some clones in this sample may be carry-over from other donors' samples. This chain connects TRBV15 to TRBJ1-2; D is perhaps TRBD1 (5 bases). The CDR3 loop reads CATSKETAYGYTF. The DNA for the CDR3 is TGTGCCACCAGCAAAGAGACAGCCTATGGCTACACCTTC.